Given below is one T cell receptor beta chain in context. The target antigen is unknown. The sample is drawn from a study of post-analysis software for immune sequencing data. At the level of the study: The cohort encompassed relapsing-remitting, secondary progressive and progressive-relapsing multiple sclerosis disease courses. Overall study results and limits: Batch-mates among the samples co-clustered strongly by F measure. The study found TRBV5-6, TRBV5-1 and TRBV20-1 among several TRBV segments more frequent in patients than controls. Those with multiple sclerosis, the patient group, showed significantly lower normalized Chao1 diversity than controls.

The CDR3 covers 15 residues. CDR1 is MGHDK, CDR2 SYGVNS, per germline. Trimming pared 0 bases from V and 6 bases from J, leaving 14 bases between. Prepared TCR beta cDNA libraries contained unique molecular identifiers. Input of roughly 1 to 11 million T cells yielded around 500,000 cDNA molecules. TCRdb reprocessed the PCR reads via MiXCR and lists one record per CDR3 protein. The sample includes some 800,000 distinct CDR3 sequences, under 60% of them seen just once. Material: blood. The TCR was taken from a girl aged 10 to 17 with multiple sclerosis. The chain carries TRBV25-1 and TRBJ1-2; D is possibly TRBD1 (6 bases). CDR3 nucleotides: TGTGCCAGCAGTGAATATGGGGGGCGAAGAGATGGCTACACCTTC. Translating it yields CASSEYGGRRDGYTF.